This T cell receptor (beta chain) was obtained from a study of T cell clusters in autoimmune cytopenias. Overall study: The median distinct TRB clonotype count was approximately 2,500 per sample, from a median around 49,000 reads.

Study results and caveats: TRB repertoire shifts in secondary cytopenia and chronic lymphocytic leukemia mostly reflected lymphoma, not autoimmunity. Primary autoimmune cytopenia patients appeared to lack physiological T cell clusters present in healthy donors.

TRB rearrangements were amplified by touch-down multiplex PCR with mixed TRB-A/B primers. Reprocessing the multiplex PCR reads, TCRdb reports a single entry for every CDR3 protein and omits DNA. This listing includes some 8,300 distinct CDR3 sequences. Regarding this clonotype: What it recognizes is unknown.

Tens of thousands of genome equivalents of blood DNA were amplified for TRB. Germline loops: CDR1 MNHEY, CDR2 SMNVEV (reference sequence). The CDR3 loop spans 15 amino acids. Specimen: peripheral blood. The chain links TRBV27 to TRBJ1-5; the D call of TRBD1 rests on TCRdb alone, since no DNA is present to check it. The TCR sequence derives from a human donor with an autoimmune cytopenia or autoimmune hepatitis (not recorded which). The CDR3: CASSFAGASNQPQHF.